The clone carrying this T cell receptor beta chain was recorded only once. This may be a read error: a much more frequent sequence differs by one nucleotide. This sample was taken from a study of blood T cells in healthy people across ages. V lost 5 bases, J lost 2 bases, and 13 bases lay in between. Germline V lookup: CDR1 SEHNR, CDR2 FQNEAQ (reference sequence). This CDR3 has 15 amino acids. The second PCR ran about 6 to 12 cycles with a sample-barcoded 5' primer and J-beta primers. MiXCR, run by TCRdb on the 5' RACE reads, gives a single entry per CDR3 protein. The sample lists some 760,000 distinct CDR3 sequences; 25% were seen once. The data were also submitted as part of a second study, on T cells of mothers and their children.

The sample comprised blood. The V gene is TRBV7-9, the J gene TRBJ1-3; maybe TRBD1 (6 bases). The sequence came from a boy between 10 and 17 years old in good health. This chain's CDR3 is CASSAREGAGNTIYF. The CDR3 coding sequence is TGTGCCAGCAGCGCCCGGGAGGGGGCTGGAAACACCATATATTTT.